The 31 T cell receptor beta chains in this list originate from one sample, sequenced in a study of T cells in Graves' hyperthyroidism and ophthalmopathy. Template material for amplifying TCR beta CDR3 regions consisted of RNA transcripts. Researchers ran a first-round RT-PCR on the TCR CDR3 using the HTBI primer set. TCRdb re-called the multiplex PCR reads through MiXCR, storing one row per CDR3 protein. The table shows approximately 480,000 distinct CDR3 sequences, with 20% to 25% occurring only once. Sequenced: blood. The receptors were gathered from a man younger than 30 with Graves' hyperthyroidism.

This clonotype has just one count. The chain joins TRBV2 to TRBJ1-1; maybe TRBD1 (6 bases). The CDR3 is 15 residues long. The V end was cut by 6 bases, the J end by 1 base, with 15 bases between. CDR1 is SNHLY, CDR2 FYNNEI, per germline. The CDR3 DNA follows: TGTGCCAGCAGGGAGGACGCGGGGGCGAACACTGAAGCTTTCTTT. It codes for CASREDAGANTEAFF.

This clonotype has ten or more counts. The chain has TRBV15 and TRBJ1-2; the D gene is possibly TRBD1 (5 bases). V dropped 0 bases and J dropped 6 bases, with 17 bases sitting between them. Germline V gene sequence: CDR1 LNHNV, CDR2 YYDKDF (reference sequence). The CDR3 has 16 amino acids. The CDR3 is CATSRDPGGQWHGYTF. The CDR3 DNA reads as TGTGCCACCAGCAGAGATCCGGGGGGTCAATGGCATGGCTACACCTTC.

This clonotype was picked up a small number of times. A read error may explain this, as a much larger clone is one base away. The V and J genes are TRBV2 and TRBJ2-5; TRBD1 aligns across 10 bases. In germline, CDR1 is SNHLY, CDR2 FYNNEI. This CDR3 contains 14 residues. The DNA for the CDR3 is TGTAAAGACAGGGGGCGTCGGGGAGGAGAGACCAAGTACTTC. It yields the protein CKDRGRRGGETKYF.

This clonotype was seen many times. The rearrangement uses TRBV2 and TRBJ1-2; no clear D gene. From germline, CDR1 is SNHLY and CDR2 FYNNEI. V lost 0 bases to trimming and J lost 4 bases, with 12 bases between them. The CDR3 covers 15 residues. CDR3 sequence reads: CASSEALRRSYGYTF. Here the CDR3 DNA reads TGTGCCAGCAGTGAAGCGCTTCGACGGAGCTATGGCTACACCTTC.

This chain connects TRBV6-2 or TRBV6-3 to TRBJ2-2, with D possibly TRBD2 on 6 matching bases. Germline CDR1 MNHEY, CDR2 SVGEGT. This CDR3 region has 17 residues. The V and J ends lost 2 bases and 2 bases respectively, with 15 bases between them. CDR3 nucleotide sequence: TGTGCCAGCAGTTACCCCTCTGCGGGGCTTAACACCGGGGAGCTGTTTTTT. Translation gives CASSYPSAGLNTGELFF.

This clonotype was seen ten or more times. The CDR3 region has the DNA TGTGCCAGCAGCTCGGCGGGACACAAACAAGAGACCCAGTACTTC. It translates to CASSSAGHKQETQYF. V is TRBV11-3 and J is TRBJ2-5; D is perhaps TRBD1 or TRBD2 (6 bases each). Per germline, CDR1 SGHNT and CDR2 YENEEA. V lost 4 bases and J 2 bases, leaving 14 bases between the germline ends. The CDR3 totals 15 residues.

This clonotype was detected ten times or more. This chain links TRBV29-1 with TRBJ1-1, with no clear D. Germline lookup yields CDR1 SQVTM and CDR2 ANQGSEA. CDR3 length equals 13 residues. V was trimmed by 4 bases and J by 0 bases, leaving 9 bases between them. The CDR3 sequence: CSVALGLNTEAFF. The CDR3 DNA is TGCAGCGTTGCCCTTGGCTTGAACACTGAAGCTTTCTTT.

This clonotype showed up many times. CDR3 loop: CASRQGEPTEAFF. In DNA, the CDR3 is TGTGCCAGCAGACAGGGGGAACCCACTGAAGCTTTCTTT. The rearrangement links TRBV6-5 to TRBJ1-1, with 8 nucleotides matching TRBD1. The CDR3 is made up of 13 amino acids. Germline lookup yields CDR1 MNHEY and CDR2 SVGAGI. Trimming at V came to 6 bases and at J to 4 bases, leaving 4 bases not matched to a gene.

The chain uses TRBV2 and TRBJ1-1; D gene uncertain. Germline assignment: CDR1 SNHLY and CDR2 FYNNEI. V lost 5 bases and J lost 4, with 11 bases in between. This CDR3 spans 13 amino acids. Here the CDR3 reads CASSYREGTEAFF. DNA for the CDR3: TGTGCCAGCAGTTACCGGGAGGGCACTGAAGCTTTCTTT. The whole variable domain, remainder taken from reference TRBV2 and TRBJ1-1, is EPEVTQTPSHQVTQMGQEVILRCVPISNHLYFYWYRQILGQKVEFLVSFYNNEISEKSEIFDDQFSVERPDGSNFTLKIRSTKLEDSAMYFCASSYREGTEAFFGQGTRLTVV.

The chain employs TRBV15 and TRBJ1-1; D call uncertain. Germline V gene sequence: CDR1 LNHNV, CDR2 YYDKDF (reference sequence). Deletions cut 3 bases from V and 0 bases from J, with 5 bases between. This CDR3 is built from 13 residues. As DNA, the CDR3 is TGTGCCACCAGCAGGGTCCTGAACACTGAAGCTTTCTTT. Protein: CATSRVLNTEAFF.

This rearrangement joins TRBV6-5 to TRBJ1-5, with D unclear. The germline gives CDR1 MNHEY, CDR2 SVGAGI. V shed 0 bases and J shed 7 bases, with 7 bases lying between them. The CDR3 has 13 residues. This CDR3 reads CASSYSGKQPQHF. The CDR3 nucleotides are TGTGCCAGCAGTTACTCGGGTAAGCAGCCCCAGCATTTT.

This clonotype was counted at least ten times. The V gene is TRBV20-1, the J gene TRBJ2-5, with TRBD1 matching 10 bases. CDR3 length equals 14 residues. The V segment lost 1 base and the J segment 6 bases; nucleotides outside the gene matches: 5. From germline, CDR1 is DFQATT and CDR2 SNEGSKA (reference sequence). The CDR3 here is CSARGTGGRKTQYF. DNA for the CDR3: TGCAGTGCTAGAGGGACAGGGGGAAGGAAGACCCAGTACTTC.

The chain recombines TRBV12-3 or TRBV12-4 with TRBJ1-2; D unresolved. The CDR3 spans 13 residues. V was shortened by 0 bases and J by 5 bases, with 7 bases between the two germline ends. CDR3: CASSLAGSYGYTF. CDR3 sequence (DNA): TGTGCCAGCAGTTTAGCAGGCTCTTATGGCTACACCTTC.

This clonotype was counted only a few times. The gene calls are TRBV28 and TRBJ2-7; D gene ambiguous. Germline values: CDR1 MDHEN, CDR2 SYDVKM. The germline V and J ends were trimmed by 11 bases and 0 bases, with 14 bases remaining between them. The CDR3 contains 13 residues. DNA for the CDR3: TGTGCCTCCACAGTTGGGATCTCCTACGAGCAGTACTTC. Amino acid sequence: CASTVGISYEQYF.

This chain joins TRBV19 and TRBJ2-2; D call uncertain. The CDR3 spans 14 residues. V lost 8 bases, J lost 4 bases, and 14 bases lay in between. The germline gives CDR1 LNHDA, CDR2 SQIVND (reference sequence). The CDR3 loop is CASSPRQSTGELFF. CDR3 DNA sequence: TGTGCCAGTTCCCCTCGACAATCCACCGGGGAGCTGTTTTTT.

This clonotype showed up many times. This chain joins TRBV20-1 and TRBJ2-7, with unresolved D. Germline V gene lookup returns CDR1 DFQATT and CDR2 SNEGSKA (reference sequence). Trimming removed 1 base from V and 0 bases from J, with 10 bases in between. The CDR3 is made up of 14 amino acids. The CDR3 sequence is CSARVSRSSYEQYF. The CDR3 region has the DNA TGCAGTGCTAGAGTAAGTAGGAGCTCCTACGAGCAGTACTTC.

In this sample, this clonotype turned up many times. The V call is TRBV6-1, the J call TRBJ1-1; unclear D gene. CDR1 MNHNS and CDR2 SASEGT come from the germline V gene. Trimming took 6 bases from V and 8 from J, leaving 10 bases between them. The CDR3 contains 11 residues. CDR3 loop: CASSPSSEAFF. The DNA for the CDR3 is TGTGCCAGCAGCCCATCGTCCGAAGCTTTCTTT.

This clonotype occurred many times. The chain is built from TRBV11-1 and TRBJ1-1; weak D call: TRBD1 (5 bases). CDR1 is SGHAT, CDR2 FQDESV, per germline (reference sequence). The CDR3 spans 16 residues. Trimming removed 3 bases at V and 0 bases at J, with 14 bases between. The CDR3 nucleotides read TGTGCCAGCAGCTTTTGGGGGGAAAGGATGAACACTGAAGCTTTCTTT. This codes for CASSFWGERMNTEAFF.

This clonotype has only a few counts. The CDR3 nucleotides are TGCGCCAGCAGCCAAGATCCCGTGGGGTACTATGGCTACACCTTC. Translating it yields CASSQDPVGYYGYTF. The rearrangement uses TRBV4-1 and TRBJ1-2; the D is unclear. Germline V gene sequence: CDR1 MGHRA, CDR2 YSYEKL. V dropped 0 bases and J dropped 3 bases, with 11 bases sitting between them. This CDR3 has 15 amino acids.

This chain connects TRBV6-5 to TRBJ1-2; 7 bases map to TRBD1. The junction had 5 bases not matched to a gene; V was cut back by 2 bases and J by 5 bases. This CDR3 region has 14 residues. The germline gives CDR1 MNHEY, CDR2 SVGAGI. The CDR3 sequence: CASSYRAGGYGYTF. The CDR3 coding sequence is TGTGCCAGCAGTTACAGGGCAGGGGGTTATGGCTACACCTTC.

This clonotype was recorded at least ten times. It may be a read error: a sequence one base away is much more abundant. The rearrangement joins TRBV6-5 to TRBJ1-2, with D possibly TRBD1 on 5 matching bases. V lost 0 bases and J 2 bases, leaving 7 bases between the germline ends. CDR1 MNHEY and CDR2 SVGAGI come from the germline V gene. The length of the CDR3 is 14 residues. The CDR3 DNA reads TGTGCCAGCAGTTACTCGTCAGGGAACTATGGCTACACCTTC. The encoded protein is CASSYSSGNYGYTF.

This clonotype was detected many times. The rearrangement links TRBV30 to TRBJ2-7, with TRBD2 matching 9 bases. CDR3 length equals 18 residues. Germline CDR1 and CDR2: GTSNPN and SVGIG (reference sequence). V lost 2 bases and J lost 3; bases outside the gene matches: 17. The CDR3 bases are TGTGCCTGGAGTTATGAGTTAGCGGGGGCCGACAGAAACTACGAGCAGTACTTC. Its protein product is CAWSYELAGADRNYEQYF. The whole variable domain, filled in from reference TRBV30 and TRBJ2-7, reads SQTIHQWPATLVQPVGSPLSLECTVEGTSNPNLYWYRQAAGRGLQLLFYSVGIGQISSEVPQNLSASRPQDRQFILSSKKLLLSDSGFYLCAWSYELAGADRNYEQYFGPGTRLTVT.

This clonotype has at least ten counts. V and J are TRBV14 and TRBJ1-2; D is unresolved. Germline V gene lookup returns CDR1 SGHDN and CDR2 FVKESK. Trimming shortened V by 4 bases and J by 7 bases, and 13 bases separated the two germline ends. The CDR3 consists of 13 residues. CDR3 DNA: TGTGCCAGCAGCCTAGTCAGCCACAGTGGCTACACCTTC. It is translated as CASSLVSHSGYTF.

Regarding this clonotype: Possible read error: a much larger clone is one base away. This chain joins TRBV7-6 and TRBJ2-2; the D gene is possibly TRBD2 (7 bases). CDR1 is SGHVS, CDR2 FNYEAQ, per germline. This CDR3 region has 13 residues. The CDR3 is CVSSAGGLGELFF. The DNA of the CDR3 is TGTGTCAGCAGCGCCGGGGGGCTCGGGGAGCTGTTTTTT. The whole variable domain, remainder taken from reference TRBV7-6 and TRBJ2-2, is GAGVSQSPRYKVTKRGQDVALRCDPISGHVSLYWYRQALGQGPEFLTYFNYEAQQDKSGLPNDRFSAERPEGSISTLTIQRTEQRDSAMYRCVSSAGGLGELFFGEGSRLTVL.

At least ten counts were recorded for this clonotype. J is TRBJ1-5 and V is TRBV24-1, with D perhaps matching TRBD1 (5 bases). Germline values: CDR1 KGHDR, CDR2 SFDVKD. V was pared by 9 bases and J by 3 bases, with 14 bases between. The CDR3 totals 14 residues. The CDR3 here is CATGPQGVNQPQHF. CDR3 nucleotide sequence: TGTGCCACCGGGCCCCAGGGAGTCAATCAGCCCCAGCATTTT.

V and J are TRBV20-1 and TRBJ2-2; a possible D gene is TRBD2 (6 bases). Germline CDR1 DFQATT, CDR2 SNEGSKA (reference sequence). V was cut by 2 bases and J by 2 bases, with 15 bases left in between. The CDR3 runs 16 residues. CDR3 DNA sequence: TGCAGTGCTAGACATCGGGCGGGGACTAACACCGGGGAGCTGTTTTTT. Its protein is CSARHRAGTNTGELFF.

Turning to this clonotype: This clone may be a read error of a much larger clone one base away. This sequence joins TRBV29-1 and TRBJ2-2; no reliable D call. Trimming shortened V by 4 bases and J by 6 bases, and 9 bases separated the two germline ends. The CDR3 contains 12 residues. Germline CDR1 SQVTM, CDR2 ANQGSEA. The chain's CDR3 is CSVGARAGELFF. In DNA form, the CDR3 reads TGCAGCGTTGGGGCTCGGGCCGGGGAGCTGTTTTTT.

A few counts support this clonotype. The V call is TRBV18, the J call TRBJ2-4; D ambiguous. The CDR3 runs 15 residues. Germline CDR1 reads KGHSH; CDR2 reads LQKENI. The V gene lost 1 base and the J gene lost 0 bases, with 7 bases spanning the gap. The CDR3 DNA follows: TGTGCCAGCTCACCACTCCAGCTAGCCAAAAACATTCAGTACTTC. It codes for CASSPLQLAKNIQYF.

This clonotype was counted at least ten times. The J gene is TRBJ2-7, the V gene TRBV7-6, with D unclear. Germline values: CDR1 SGHVS, CDR2 FNYEAQ. V was pared by 3 bases and J by 5 bases, with 11 bases between. The CDR3 spans 13 residues. The CDR3 is CASSFNSGHEQYF. CDR3 in DNA: TGTGCCAGCAGCTTCAACTCGGGCCACGAGCAGTACTTC.

This clonotype was picked up a small number of times. V and J are TRBV7-9 and TRBJ2-7; D call uncertain. There are 15 residues in the CDR3. Germline V gene sequence: CDR1 SEHNR, CDR2 FQNEAQ (reference sequence). Trimming left V 4 bases short and J 2 bases short, with 15 bases between. The CDR3 here is CASSSYIVPPYEQYF. The CDR3 DNA sequence: TGTGCCAGCAGCTCTTATATAGTTCCTCCCTACGAGCAGTACTTC.

This clonotype was detected many times. V gene TRBV9 combines with J gene TRBJ2-5; D may be TRBD1 (6 bases). The CDR3 runs 14 residues. Trimming took 3 bases from V and 2 from J, leaving 11 bases between them. CDR1 and CDR2 from the germline V gene are SGDLS and YYNGEE. DNA of the CDR3: TGTGCCAGCAGCGCCTGGGGGCAACAAGAGACCCAGTACTTC. This translates into CASSAWGQQETQYF. Full variable domain (remainder filled in from reference TRBV9 and TRBJ2-5): DSGVTQTPKHLITATGQRVTLRCSPRSGDLSVYWYQQSLDQGLQFLIQYYNGEERAKGNILERFSAQQFPDLHSELNLSSLELGDSALYFCASSAWGQQETQYFGPGTRLLVL.